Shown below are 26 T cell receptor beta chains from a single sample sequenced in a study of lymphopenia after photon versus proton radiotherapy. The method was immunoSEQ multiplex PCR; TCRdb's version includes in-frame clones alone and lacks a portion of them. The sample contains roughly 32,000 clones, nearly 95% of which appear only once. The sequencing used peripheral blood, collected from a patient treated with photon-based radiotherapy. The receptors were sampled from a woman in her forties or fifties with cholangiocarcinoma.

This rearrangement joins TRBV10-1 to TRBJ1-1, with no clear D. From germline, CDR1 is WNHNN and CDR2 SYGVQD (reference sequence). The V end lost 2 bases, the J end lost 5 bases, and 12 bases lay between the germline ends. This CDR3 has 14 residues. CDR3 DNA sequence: TGCGCCAGCAGTGAGAACCCCCTGGGGACTGAAGCTTTCTTT. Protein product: CASSENPLGTEAFF.

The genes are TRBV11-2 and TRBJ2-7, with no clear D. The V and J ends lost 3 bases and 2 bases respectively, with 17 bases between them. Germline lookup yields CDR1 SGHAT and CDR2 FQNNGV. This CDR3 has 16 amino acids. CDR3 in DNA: TGTGCCAGCAGCTTTTGGACCGACCGACCTCCCTACGAGCAGTACTTC. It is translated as CASSFWTDRPPYEQYF.

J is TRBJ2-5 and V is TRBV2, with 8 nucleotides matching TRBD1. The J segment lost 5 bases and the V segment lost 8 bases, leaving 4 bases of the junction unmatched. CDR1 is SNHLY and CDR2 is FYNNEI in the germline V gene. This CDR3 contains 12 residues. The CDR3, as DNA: TGTGCCAGCTGTCAGGGGGCTGAGACCCAGTACTTC. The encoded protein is CASCQGAETQYF.

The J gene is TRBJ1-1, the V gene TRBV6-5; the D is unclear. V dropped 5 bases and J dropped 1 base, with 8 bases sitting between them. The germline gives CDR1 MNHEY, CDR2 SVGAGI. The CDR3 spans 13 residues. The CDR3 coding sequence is TGTGCCAGCAGTCCCCCGGGGAACACTGAAGCTTTCTTT. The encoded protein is CASSPPGNTEAFF.

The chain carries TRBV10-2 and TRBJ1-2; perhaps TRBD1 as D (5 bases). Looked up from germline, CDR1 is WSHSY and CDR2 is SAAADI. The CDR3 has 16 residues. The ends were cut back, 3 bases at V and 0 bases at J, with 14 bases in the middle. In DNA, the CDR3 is TGCGCCAGCAGTGAATGGGGGTACCTAGCTAACTATGGCTACACCTTC. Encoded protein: CASSEWGYLANYGYTF.

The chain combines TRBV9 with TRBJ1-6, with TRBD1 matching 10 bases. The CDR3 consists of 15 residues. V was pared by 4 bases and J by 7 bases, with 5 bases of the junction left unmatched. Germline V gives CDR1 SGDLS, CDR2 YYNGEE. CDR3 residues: CASSPGQGKNSPLHF. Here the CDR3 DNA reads TGTGCCAGCAGCCCGGGACAGGGGAAAAATTCACCCCTCCACTTT.

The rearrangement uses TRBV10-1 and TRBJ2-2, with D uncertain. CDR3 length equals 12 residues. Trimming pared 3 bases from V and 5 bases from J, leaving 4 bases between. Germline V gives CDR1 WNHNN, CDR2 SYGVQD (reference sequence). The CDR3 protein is CASSEQTGELFF. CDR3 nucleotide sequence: TGCGCCAGCAGTGAACAAACCGGGGAGCTGTTTTTT.

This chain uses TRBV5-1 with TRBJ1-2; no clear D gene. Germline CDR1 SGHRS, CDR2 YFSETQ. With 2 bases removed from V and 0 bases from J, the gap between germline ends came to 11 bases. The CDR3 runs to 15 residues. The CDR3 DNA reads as TGCGCCAGCAGCTTATACAGTGGAGCTAACTATGGCTACACCTTC. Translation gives CASSLYSGANYGYTF.

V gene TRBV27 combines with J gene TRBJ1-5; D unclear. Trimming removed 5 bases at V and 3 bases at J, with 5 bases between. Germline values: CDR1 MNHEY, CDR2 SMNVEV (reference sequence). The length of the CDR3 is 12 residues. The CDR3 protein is CASSRPNQPQHF. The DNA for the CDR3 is TGTGCCAGCAGTAGACCCAATCAGCCCCAGCATTTT.

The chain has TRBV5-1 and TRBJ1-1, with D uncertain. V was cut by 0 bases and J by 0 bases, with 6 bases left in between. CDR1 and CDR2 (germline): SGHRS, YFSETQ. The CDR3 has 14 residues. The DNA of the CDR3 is TGCGCCAGCAGCTTGGAGGTCGTGAACACTGAAGCTTTCTTT. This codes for CASSLEVVNTEAFF.

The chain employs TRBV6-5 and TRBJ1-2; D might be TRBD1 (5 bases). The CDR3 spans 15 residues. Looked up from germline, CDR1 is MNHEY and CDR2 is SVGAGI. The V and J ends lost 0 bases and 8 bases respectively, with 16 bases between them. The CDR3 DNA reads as TGTGCCAGCAGTTACTCAAAAGCTGGCAGGGACGGCTACACCTTC. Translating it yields CASSYSKAGRDGYTF.

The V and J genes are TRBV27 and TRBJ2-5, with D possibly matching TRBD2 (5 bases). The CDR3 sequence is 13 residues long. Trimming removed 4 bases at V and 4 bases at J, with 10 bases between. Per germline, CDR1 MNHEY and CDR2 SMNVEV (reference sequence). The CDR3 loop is CASSSPSRETQYF. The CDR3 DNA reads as TGTGCCAGCAGTTCTCCTAGCAGAGAGACCCAGTACTTC.

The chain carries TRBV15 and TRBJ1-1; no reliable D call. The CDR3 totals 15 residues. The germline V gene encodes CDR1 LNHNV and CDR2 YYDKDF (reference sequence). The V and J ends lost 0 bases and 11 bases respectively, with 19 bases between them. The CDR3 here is CATSRDLADRSSAFF. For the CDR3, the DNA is TGTGCCACCAGCAGAGATTTAGCGGATAGGTCGAGTGCTTTCTTT. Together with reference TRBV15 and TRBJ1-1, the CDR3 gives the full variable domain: DAMVIQNPRYQVTQFGKPVTLSCSQTLNHNVMYWYQQKSSQAPKLLFHYYDKDFNNEADTPDNFQSRRPNTSFCFLDIRSPGLGDTAMYLCATSRDLADRSSAFFGQGTRLTVV.

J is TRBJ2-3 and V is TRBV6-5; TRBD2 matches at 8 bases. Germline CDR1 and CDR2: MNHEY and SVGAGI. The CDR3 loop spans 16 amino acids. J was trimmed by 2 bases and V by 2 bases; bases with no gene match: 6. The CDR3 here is CASSYGIGLATDTQYF. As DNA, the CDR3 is TGTGCCAGCAGTTACGGGATCGGACTAGCCACAGATACGCAGTATTTT.

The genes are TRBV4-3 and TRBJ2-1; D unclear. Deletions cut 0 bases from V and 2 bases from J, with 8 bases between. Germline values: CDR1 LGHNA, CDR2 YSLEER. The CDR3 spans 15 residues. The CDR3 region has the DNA TGCGCCAGCAGCCAAGAGGGAACCACCTACAATGAGCAGTTCTTC. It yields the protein CASSQEGTTYNEQFF.

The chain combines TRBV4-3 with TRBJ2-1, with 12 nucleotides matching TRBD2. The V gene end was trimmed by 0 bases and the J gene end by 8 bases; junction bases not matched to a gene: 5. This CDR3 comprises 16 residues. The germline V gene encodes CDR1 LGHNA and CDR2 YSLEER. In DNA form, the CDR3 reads TGCGCCAGCAGCCAAGATGGACTAGCGGGGAGGGATGAGCAGTTCTTC. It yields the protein CASSQDGLAGRDEQFF.

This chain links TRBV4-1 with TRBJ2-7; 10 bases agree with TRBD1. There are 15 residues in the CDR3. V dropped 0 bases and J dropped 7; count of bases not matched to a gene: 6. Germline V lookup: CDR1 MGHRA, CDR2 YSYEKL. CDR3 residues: CASSQEGTGVGEQYF. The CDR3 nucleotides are TGCGCCAGCAGCCAAGAAGGGACAGGGGTGGGGGAGCAGTACTTC.

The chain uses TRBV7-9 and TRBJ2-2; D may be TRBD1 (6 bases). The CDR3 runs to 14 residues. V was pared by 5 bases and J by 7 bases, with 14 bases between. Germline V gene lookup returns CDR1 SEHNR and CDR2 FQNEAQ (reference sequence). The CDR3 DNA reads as TGTGCCAGCAGCCCTTCAGGGGTTAACGGGGAGCTGTTTTTT. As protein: CASSPSGVNGELFF. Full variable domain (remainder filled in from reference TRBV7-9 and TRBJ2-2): DTGVSQNPRHKITKRGQNVTFRCDPISEHNRLYWYRQTLGQGPEFLTYFQNEAQLEKSRLLSDRFSAERPKGSFSTLEIQRTEQGDSAMYLCASSPSGVNGELFFGEGSRLTVL.

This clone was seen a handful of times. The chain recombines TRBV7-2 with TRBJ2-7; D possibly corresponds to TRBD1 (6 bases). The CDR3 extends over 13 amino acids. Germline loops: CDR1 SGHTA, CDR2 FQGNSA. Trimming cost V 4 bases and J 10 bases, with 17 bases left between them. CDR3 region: CASSWTDLREQYF. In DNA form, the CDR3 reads TGTGCCAGCAGCTGGACAGACCTACGAGAACAGTACTTC.

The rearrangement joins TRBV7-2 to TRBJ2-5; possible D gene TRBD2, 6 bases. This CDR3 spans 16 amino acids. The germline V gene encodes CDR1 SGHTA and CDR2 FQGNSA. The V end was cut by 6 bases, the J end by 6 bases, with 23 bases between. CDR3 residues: CASSPAPLGTPKTQYF. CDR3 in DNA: TGTGCCAGCAGTCCCGCACCACTAGGGACTCCGAAGACCCAGTACTTC.

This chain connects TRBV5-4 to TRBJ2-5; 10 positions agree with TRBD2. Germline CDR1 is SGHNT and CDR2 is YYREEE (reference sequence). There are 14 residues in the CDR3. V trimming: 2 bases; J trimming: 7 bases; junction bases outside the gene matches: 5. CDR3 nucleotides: TGTGCCAGCAGCTTAAGCGGGGGGGCGCGGACCCAGTACTTC. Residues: CASSLSGGARTQYF.

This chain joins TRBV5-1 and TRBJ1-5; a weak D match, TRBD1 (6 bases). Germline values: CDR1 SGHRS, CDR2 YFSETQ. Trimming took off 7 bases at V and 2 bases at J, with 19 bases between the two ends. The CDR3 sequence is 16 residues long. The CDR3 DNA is TGCGCCAGCGCCCCAGGGGCCGGGATGGGCAATCAGCCCCAGCATTTT. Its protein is CASAPGAGMGNQPQHF.

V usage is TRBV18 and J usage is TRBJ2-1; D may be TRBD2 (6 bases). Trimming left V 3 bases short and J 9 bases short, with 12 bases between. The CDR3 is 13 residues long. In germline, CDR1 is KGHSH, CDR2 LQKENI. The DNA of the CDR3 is TGTGCCAGCTCACCCGCCACTAGCCTTGAGCAGTTCTTC. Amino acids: CASSPATSLEQFF. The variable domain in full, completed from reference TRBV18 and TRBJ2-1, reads NAGVMQNPRHLVRRRGQEARLRCSPMKGHSHVYWYRQLPEEGLKFMVYLQKENIIDESGMPKERFSAEFPKEGPSILRIQQVVRGDSAAYFCASSPATSLEQFFGPGTRLTVL.

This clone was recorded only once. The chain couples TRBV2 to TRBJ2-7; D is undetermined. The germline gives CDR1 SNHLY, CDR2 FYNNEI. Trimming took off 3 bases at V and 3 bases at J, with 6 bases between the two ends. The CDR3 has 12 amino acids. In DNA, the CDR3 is TGTGCCAGCAGTGAGGCCTACTACGAGCAGTACTTC. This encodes CASSEAYYEQYF.

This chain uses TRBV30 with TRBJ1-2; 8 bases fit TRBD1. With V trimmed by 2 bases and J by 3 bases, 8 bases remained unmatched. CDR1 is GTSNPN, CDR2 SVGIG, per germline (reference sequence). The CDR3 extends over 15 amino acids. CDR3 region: CAWSRPDRADYGYTF. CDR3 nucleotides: TGTGCCTGGAGTCGACCGGACAGGGCTGACTATGGCTACACCTTC.

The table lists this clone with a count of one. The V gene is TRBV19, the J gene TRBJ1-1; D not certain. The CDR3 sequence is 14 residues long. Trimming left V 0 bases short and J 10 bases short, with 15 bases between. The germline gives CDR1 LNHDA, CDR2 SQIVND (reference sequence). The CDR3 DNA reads TGTGCCAGTAGTATAGACTCTGTCGGGTGGGCAGCTTTCTTT. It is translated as CASSIDSVGWAAFF. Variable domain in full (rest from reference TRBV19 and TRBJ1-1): DGGITQSPKYLFRKEGQNVTLSCEQNLNHDAMYWYRQDPGQGLRLIYYSQIVNDFQKGDIAEGYSVSREKKESFPLTVTSAQKNPTAFYLCASSIDSVGWAAFFGQGTRLTVV.